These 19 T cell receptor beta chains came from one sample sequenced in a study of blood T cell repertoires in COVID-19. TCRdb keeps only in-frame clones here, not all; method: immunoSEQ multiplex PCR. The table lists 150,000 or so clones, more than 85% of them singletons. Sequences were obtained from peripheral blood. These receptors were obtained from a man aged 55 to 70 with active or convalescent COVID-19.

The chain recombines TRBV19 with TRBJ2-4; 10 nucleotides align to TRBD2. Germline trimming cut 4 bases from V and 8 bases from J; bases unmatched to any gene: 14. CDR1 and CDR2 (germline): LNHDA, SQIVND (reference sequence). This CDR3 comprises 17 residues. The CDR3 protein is CASSKGGAGGRRDIQYF. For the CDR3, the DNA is TGTGCCAGTAGTAAGGGGGGAGCGGGAGGGCGCCGGGACATTCAGTACTTC.

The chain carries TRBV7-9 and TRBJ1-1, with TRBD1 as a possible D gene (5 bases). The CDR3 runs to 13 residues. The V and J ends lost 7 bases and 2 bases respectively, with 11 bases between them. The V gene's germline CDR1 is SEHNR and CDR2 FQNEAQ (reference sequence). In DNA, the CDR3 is TGTGCCAGCAATAGCGGGGGAAACACTGAAGCTTTCTTT. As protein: CASNSGGNTEAFF.

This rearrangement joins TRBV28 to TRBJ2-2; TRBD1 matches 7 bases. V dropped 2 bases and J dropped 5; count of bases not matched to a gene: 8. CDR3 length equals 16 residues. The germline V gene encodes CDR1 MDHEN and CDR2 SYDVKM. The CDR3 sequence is CASSLSRGTETGELFF. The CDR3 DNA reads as TGTGCCAGCAGTTTAAGCAGGGGGACAGAAACCGGGGAGCTGTTTTTT.

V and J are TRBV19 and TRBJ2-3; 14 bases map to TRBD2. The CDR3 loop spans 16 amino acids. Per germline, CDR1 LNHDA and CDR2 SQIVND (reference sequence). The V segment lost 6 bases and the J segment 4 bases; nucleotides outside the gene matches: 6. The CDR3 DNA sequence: TGTGCCAGTAGGAGACTAGCGGGGGGGCTAGCAGATACGCAGTATTTT. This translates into CASRRLAGGLADTQYF.

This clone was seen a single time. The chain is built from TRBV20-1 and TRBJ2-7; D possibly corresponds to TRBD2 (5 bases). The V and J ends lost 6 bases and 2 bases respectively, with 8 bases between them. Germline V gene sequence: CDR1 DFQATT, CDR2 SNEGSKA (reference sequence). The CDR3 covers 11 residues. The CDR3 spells CSALRAYEQYF. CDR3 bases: TGCAGTGCCCTGAGGGCCTACGAGCAGTACTTC.

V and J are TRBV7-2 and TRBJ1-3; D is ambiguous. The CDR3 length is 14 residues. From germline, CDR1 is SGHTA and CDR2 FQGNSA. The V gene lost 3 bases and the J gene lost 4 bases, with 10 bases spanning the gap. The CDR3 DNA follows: TGTGCCAGCAGCTTTCCGGGTGGAGGAAACACCATATATTTT. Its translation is CASSFPGGGNTIYF.

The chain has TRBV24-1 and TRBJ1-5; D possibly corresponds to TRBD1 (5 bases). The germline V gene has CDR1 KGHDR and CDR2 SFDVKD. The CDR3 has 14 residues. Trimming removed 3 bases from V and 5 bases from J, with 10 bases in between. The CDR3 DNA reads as TGTGCCACCAGTGATGGGGCTACTTATCAGCCCCAGCATTTT. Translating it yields CATSDGATYQPQHF.

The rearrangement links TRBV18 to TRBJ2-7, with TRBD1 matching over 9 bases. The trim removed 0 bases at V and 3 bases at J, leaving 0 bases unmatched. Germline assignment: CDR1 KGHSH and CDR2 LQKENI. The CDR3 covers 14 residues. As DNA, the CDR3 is TGTGCCAGCTCACCACCGGACAGGGGCTACGAGCAGTACTTC. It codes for CASSPPDRGYEQYF. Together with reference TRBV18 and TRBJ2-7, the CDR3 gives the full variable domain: NAGVMQNPRHLVRRRGQEARLRCSPMKGHSHVYWYRQLPEEGLKFMVYLQKENIIDESGMPKERFSAEFPKEGPSILRIQQVVRGDSAAYFCASSPPDRGYEQYFGPGTRLTVT.

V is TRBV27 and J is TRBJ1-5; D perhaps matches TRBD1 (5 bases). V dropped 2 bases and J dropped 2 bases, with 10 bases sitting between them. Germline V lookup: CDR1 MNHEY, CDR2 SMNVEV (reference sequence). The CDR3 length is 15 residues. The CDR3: CASSLTREGNQPQHF. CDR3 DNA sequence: TGTGCCAGCAGTTTAACCAGGGAGGGCAATCAGCCCCAGCATTTT.

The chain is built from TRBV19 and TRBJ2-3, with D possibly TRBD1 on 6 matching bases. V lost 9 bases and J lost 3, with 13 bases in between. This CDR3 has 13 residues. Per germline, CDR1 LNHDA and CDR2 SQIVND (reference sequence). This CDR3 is CASSQGRTDTQYF. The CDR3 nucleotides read TGTGCCAGCTCTCAGGGGCGGACAGATACGCAGTATTTT.

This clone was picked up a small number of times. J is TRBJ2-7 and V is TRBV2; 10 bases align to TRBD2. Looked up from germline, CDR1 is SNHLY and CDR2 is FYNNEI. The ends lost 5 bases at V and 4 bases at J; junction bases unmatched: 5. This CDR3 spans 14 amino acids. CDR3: CASSSGRAQYEQYF. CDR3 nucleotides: TGTGCCAGCAGTAGCGGGAGGGCGCAGTACGAGCAGTACTTC. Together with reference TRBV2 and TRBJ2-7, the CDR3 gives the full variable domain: EPEVTQTPSHQVTQMGQEVILRCVPISNHLYFYWYRQILGQKVEFLVSFYNNEISEKSEIFDDQFSVERPDGSNFTLKIRSTKLEDSAMYFCASSSGRAQYEQYFGPGTRLTVT.

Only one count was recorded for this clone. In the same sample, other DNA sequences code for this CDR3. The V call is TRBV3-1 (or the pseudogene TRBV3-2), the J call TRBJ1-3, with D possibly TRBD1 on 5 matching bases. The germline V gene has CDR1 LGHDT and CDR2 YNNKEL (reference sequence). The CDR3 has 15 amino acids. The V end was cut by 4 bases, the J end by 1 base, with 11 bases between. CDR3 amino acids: CASSPRGGSGNTIYF. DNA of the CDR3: TGTGCCAGCAGCCCTCGGGGGGGATCTGGAAACACCATATATTTT.

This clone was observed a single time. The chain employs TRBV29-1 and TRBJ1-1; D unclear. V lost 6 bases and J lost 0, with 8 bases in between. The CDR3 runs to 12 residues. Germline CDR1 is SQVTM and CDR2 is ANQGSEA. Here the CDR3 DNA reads TGCAGCGTCTCCTTTCTGAACACTGAAGCTTTCTTT. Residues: CSVSFLNTEAFF.

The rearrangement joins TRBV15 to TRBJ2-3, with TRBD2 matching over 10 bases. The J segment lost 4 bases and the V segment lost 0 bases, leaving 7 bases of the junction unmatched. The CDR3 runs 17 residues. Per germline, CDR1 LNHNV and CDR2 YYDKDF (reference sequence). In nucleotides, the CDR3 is TGTGCCACCAGCAGAGATAGTCTAGCGGGAGTCGCAGATACGCAGTATTTT. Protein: CATSRDSLAGVADTQYF.

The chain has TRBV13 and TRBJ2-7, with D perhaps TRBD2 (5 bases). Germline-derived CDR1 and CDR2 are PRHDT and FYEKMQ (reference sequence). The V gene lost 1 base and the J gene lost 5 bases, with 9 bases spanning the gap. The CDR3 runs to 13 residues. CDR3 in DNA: TGTGCCAGCAGCTTAGATCCCGGGAACGAGCAGTACTTC. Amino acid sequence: CASSLDPGNEQYF.

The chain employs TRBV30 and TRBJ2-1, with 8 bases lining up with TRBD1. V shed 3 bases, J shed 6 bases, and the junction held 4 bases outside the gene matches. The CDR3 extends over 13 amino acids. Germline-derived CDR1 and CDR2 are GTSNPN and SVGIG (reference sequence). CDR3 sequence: CAWRRTGGNEQFF. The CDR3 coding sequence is TGTGCCTGGAGGCGTACAGGGGGCAATGAGCAGTTCTTC. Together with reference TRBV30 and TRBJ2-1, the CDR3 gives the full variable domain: SQTIHQWPATLVQPVGSPLSLECTVEGTSNPNLYWYRQAAGRGLQLLFYSVGIGQISSEVPQNLSASRPQDRQFILSSKKLLLSDSGFYLCAWRRTGGNEQFFGPGTRLTVL.

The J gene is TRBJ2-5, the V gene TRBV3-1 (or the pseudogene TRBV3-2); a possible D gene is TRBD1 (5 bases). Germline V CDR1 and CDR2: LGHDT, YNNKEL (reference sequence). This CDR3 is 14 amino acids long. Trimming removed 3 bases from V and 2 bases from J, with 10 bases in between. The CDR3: CASSHRAGQETQYF. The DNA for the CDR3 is TGTGCCAGCAGCCATAGGGCAGGGCAAGAGACCCAGTACTTC.

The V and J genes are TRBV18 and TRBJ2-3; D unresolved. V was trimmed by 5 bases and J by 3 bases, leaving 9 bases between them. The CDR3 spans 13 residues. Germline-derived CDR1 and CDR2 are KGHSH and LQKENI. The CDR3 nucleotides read TGTGCCAGCTCAACCGGAGAGACAGATACGCAGTATTTT. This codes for CASSTGETDTQYF.

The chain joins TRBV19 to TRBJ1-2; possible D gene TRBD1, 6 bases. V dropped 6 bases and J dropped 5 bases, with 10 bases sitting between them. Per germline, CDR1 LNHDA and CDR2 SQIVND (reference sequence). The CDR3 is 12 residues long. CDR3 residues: CASSVTGYGYTF. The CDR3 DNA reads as TGTGCCAGTAGCGTAACAGGGTATGGCTACACCTTC.